The 18 T cell receptor beta chains in this list originate from one sample, sequenced in a study of T cell responses to AZD1222 COVID-19 vaccine. Clones were read by immunoSEQ multiplex PCR, and TCRdb kept only the in-frame ones, dropping some. The table has 140,000 or so clones, more than 70% seen once. The starting material was peripheral blood, obtained 28 days after the second AZD1222 dose. Source of these receptors: an adult who received the AZD1222 COVID-19 vaccine.

The chain is built from TRBV6-5 and TRBJ1-5, with D unclear. The CDR3 runs 15 residues. In germline, CDR1 is MNHEY, CDR2 SVGAGI. The germline V and J ends were trimmed by 8 bases and 0 bases, with 14 bases remaining between them. The CDR3 DNA is TGTGCCAGCGGTCCGACCTCATATAGCAATCAGCCCCAGCATTTT. Translated, it gives CASGPTSYSNQPQHF.

This chain joins TRBV28 and TRBJ1-1; D ambiguous. The CDR3 is 13 residues long. The germline V and J ends were trimmed by 6 bases and 1 base, with 9 bases remaining between them. In germline, CDR1 is MDHEN, CDR2 SYDVKM. The CDR3 DNA is TGTGCCAGCAGAGTGGGAACGAACACTGAAGCTTTCTTT. Translated: CASRVGTNTEAFF.

The gene calls are TRBV2 and TRBJ1-2; no clear D. The germline V gene encodes CDR1 SNHLY and CDR2 FYNNEI. V was pared by 11 bases and J by 2 bases, with 9 bases between. CDR3 length equals 11 residues. CDR3 sequence (DNA): TGTGCCGGAAGGAAGAACTATGGCTACACCTTC. Translation gives CAGRKNYGYTF. Based on the CDR3 plus reference TRBV2 and TRBJ1-2, the full variable domain is EPEVTQTPSHQVTQMGQEVILRCVPISNHLYFYWYRQILGQKVEFLVSFYNNEISEKSEIFDDQFSVERPDGSNFTLKIRSTKLEDSAMYFCAGRKNYGYTFGSGTRLTVV.

The rearrangement links TRBV5-1 to TRBJ1-4, with D tentatively TRBD1 (6 bases). The CDR3 is 16 residues long. The germline V gene encodes CDR1 SGHRS and CDR2 YFSETQ. Trimming cost V 0 bases and J 1 base, with 10 bases left between them. CDR3 region: CASSLESRGTNEKLFF. The CDR3 DNA sequence: TGCGCCAGCAGCTTGGAATCCAGGGGAACTAATGAAAAACTGTTTTTT. The variable domain in full, with the rest retrieved from reference TRBV5-1 and TRBJ1-4, is KAGVTQTPRYLIKTRGQQVTLSCSPISGHRSVSWYQQTPGQGLQFLFEYFSETQRNKGNFPGRFSGRQFSNSRSEMNVSTLELGDSALYLCASSLESRGTNEKLFFGSGTQLSVL.

This clone was recorded a few times. The CDR3 region is CASRDLIAGAGEQYF. CDR3 coding DNA: TGTGCCAGCAGGGACCTCATCGCAGGGGCGGGAGAGCAGTACTTC. V is TRBV6-5 and J is TRBJ2-7; the D gene could be TRBD1 or TRBD2 (6 bases each). There are 15 residues in the CDR3. CDR1 and CDR2 (germline): MNHEY, SVGAGI. V was pared by 6 bases and J by 7 bases, with 22 bases between.

The chain combines TRBV29-1 with TRBJ1-4; 9 nucleotides match TRBD1. The CDR3 extends over 14 amino acids. The V segment lost 6 bases and the J segment 6 bases; nucleotides outside the gene matches: 8. The V gene's germline CDR1 is SQVTM and CDR2 ANQGSEA. This CDR3 reads CSVFTGGRDEKLFF. Written as DNA, the CDR3 is TGCAGCGTATTTACAGGGGGCAGGGATGAAAAACTGTTTTTT.

There are a few counts of this clone. This sample also contains other DNA sequences that code for the same CDR3. The gene calls are TRBV7-2 and TRBJ2-1; no reliable D call. Trimming removed 1 base from V and 0 bases from J, with 7 bases in between. The CDR3 has 15 amino acids. Germline V gene lookup returns CDR1 SGHTA and CDR2 FQGNSA. The DNA of the CDR3 is TGTGCCAGCAGCTTAGGTCCTAGCTCCTACAATGAGCAGTTCTTC. Protein product: CASSLGPSSYNEQFF.

The chain couples TRBV7-2 to TRBJ2-5; the match to TRBD2 covers 8 bases. The CDR3 runs to 16 residues. Germline trimming cut 5 bases from V and 4 bases from J; bases unmatched to any gene: 12. CDR1 SGHTA and CDR2 FQGNSA come from the germline V gene. CDR3 sequence reads: CASSREGGALGETQYF. CDR3 bases: TGTGCCAGCAGCCGGGAGGGGGGGGCCCTTGGAGAGACCCAGTACTTC.

Concerning this clone: The junction departs from the called germline gene at one end, perhaps through a read error. This chain joins TRBV4-1 and TRBJ1-5; 8 bases are a match to TRBD1. In germline, CDR1 is MGHRA, CDR2 YSYEKL. This CDR3 is 16 amino acids long. The CDR3 nucleotides are TGCGCCAGCAGCCAACAGACAGGGGTCCTTAATCGGCCCCAGCATTTT. Encoded protein: CASSQQTGVLNRPQHF.

The rearrangement uses TRBV12-3 or TRBV12-4 and TRBJ1-2; a possible D gene is TRBD1 (5 bases). The V end lost 5 bases, the J end lost 7 bases, and 14 bases lay between the germline ends. The CDR3 is 13 residues long. CDR3 DNA sequence: TGTGCCAGCAGTCCAAGTGAGGGACTTGGCTACACCTTC. This gives the protein CASSPSEGLGYTF.

This clone was seen a handful of times. This rearrangement joins TRBV5-6 to TRBJ1-2, with a tentative D call TRBD1 (6 bases). Germline-derived CDR1 and CDR2 are SGHDT and YYEEEE. The CDR3 totals 14 residues. The germline V and J ends were trimmed by 2 bases and 5 bases, with 13 bases remaining between them. As DNA, the CDR3 is TGTGCCAGCAGCTTTCCAGGGGTGATGTATGGCTACACCTTC. Translating it yields CASSFPGVMYGYTF.

This chain uses TRBV7-9 with TRBJ1-2, with D unresolved. Germline V gene data show CDR1 as SEHNR and CDR2 as FQNEAQ (reference sequence). The V end was cut by 5 bases, the J end by 4 bases, with 11 bases between. This CDR3 region has 13 residues. The CDR3 reads CASSLDLPYGYTF. The CDR3 coding sequence is TGTGCCAGCAGCCTAGACCTTCCCTATGGCTACACCTTC.

The chain recombines TRBV3-1 (or the pseudogene TRBV3-2) with TRBJ2-1, with D perhaps given as TRBD1 or TRBD2 (5 bases each). The CDR3 loop spans 16 amino acids. Germline values: CDR1 LGHDT, CDR2 YNNKEL (reference sequence). V shed 0 bases and J shed 3 bases, with 12 bases lying between them. This chain's CDR3 is CASSQEGTGDYNEQFF. As DNA, the CDR3 is TGTGCCAGCAGCCAAGAGGGGACCGGAGACTACAATGAGCAGTTCTTC.

In its sample, this clone was seen a few times. The chain links TRBV7-2 to TRBJ2-1; TRBD1 might be the D (7 bases). CDR1 is SGHTA, CDR2 FQGNSA, per germline. CDR3 length equals 15 residues. V dropped 4 bases and J dropped 4 bases, with 14 bases sitting between them. The CDR3 here is CASSSGGTVYNEQFF. Here the CDR3 DNA reads TGTGCCAGCAGCTCAGGGGGGACCGTTTACAATGAGCAGTTCTTC.

The chain joins TRBV4-2 to TRBJ1-4; tentative D call: TRBD1 (6 bases). The germline gives CDR1 LGHNA, CDR2 YNFKEQ. V was cut by 0 bases and J by 2 bases, with 16 bases left in between. This CDR3 has 18 amino acids. CDR3 coding DNA: TGTGCCAGCAGCCAAGATAGCGCGAGGGGGGGCACTAATGAAAAACTGTTTTTT. Its protein product is CASSQDSARGGTNEKLFF.

The chain employs TRBV4-1 and TRBJ1-1; D is perhaps TRBD1 (5 bases). Trimming pared 0 bases from V and 6 bases from J, leaving 8 bases between. The germline gives CDR1 MGHRA, CDR2 YSYEKL. The length of the CDR3 is 13 residues. The CDR3 bases are TGCGCCAGCAGCCAAGAGCGGGGGGCTGAAGCTTTCTTT. This translates into CASSQERGAEAFF.

The V and J genes are TRBV6-6 and TRBJ2-1, with D unresolved. Germline CDR1 and CDR2: MNHNY and SVGAGI (reference sequence). V was cut by 4 bases and J by 8 bases, with 12 bases left in between. This CDR3 comprises 13 residues. CDR3 in amino acids: CASSWVNMDEQFF. As DNA, the CDR3 is TGTGCCAGCAGTTGGGTTAATATGGATGAGCAGTTCTTC.

The gene calls are TRBV18 and TRBJ2-4, with D perhaps TRBD1 (5 bases). The CDR3 extends over 15 amino acids. Trimming took off 0 bases at V and 1 base at J, with 7 bases between the two ends. Germline CDR1 KGHSH, CDR2 LQKENI. This CDR3 is CASSPPAGAKNIQYF. CDR3 DNA: TGTGCCAGCTCACCACCCGCAGGGGCCAAAAACATTCAGTACTTC.